This passage covers 10 T cell receptor beta chains from one sample sequenced in a study of blood T cell repertoires in COVID-19. The table came from immunoSEQ multiplex PCR; TCRdb's copy has only in-frame clones and leaves some out. The sample yields over 85,000 clones, about nine tenths seen once. Source material: peripheral blood. The receptors here all came from a woman aged 50 to 60 with COVID-19, enrolled during active disease.

The chain has TRBV25-1 and TRBJ1-6; 7 positions match TRBD1. This CDR3 comprises 15 residues. Trimming took 1 base from V and 8 from J; bases not matched to a gene: 5. Germline CDR1 MGHDK, CDR2 SYGVNS. The CDR3 sequence is CASSEWAGGYSPLHF. CDR3 coding DNA: TGTGCCAGCAGTGAATGGGCAGGGGGTTATTCACCCCTCCACTTT.

The J gene is TRBJ1-6, the V gene TRBV6-6, with no clear D. This CDR3 contains 13 residues. CDR1 is MNHNY and CDR2 is SVGAGI in the germline V gene (reference sequence). The V and J ends lost 2 bases and 7 bases respectively, with 6 bases between them. CDR3 nucleotide sequence: TGTGCCAGCAGTTACAGCGGCAATTCACCCCTCCACTTT. It is translated as CASSYSGNSPLHF.

This clone was seen a single time. V is TRBV4-1 and J is TRBJ1-3; TRBD1 matches at 7 bases. Germline lookup yields CDR1 MGHRA and CDR2 YSYEKL. CDR3 length: 16 residues. V was pared by 4 bases and J by 1 base, with 7 bases of the junction left unmatched. This CDR3 reads CASSRLGGASGNTIYF. The CDR3 DNA follows: TGCGCCAGCAGCCGCTTAGGGGGCGCATCTGGAAACACCATATATTTT.

This rearrangement joins TRBV15 to TRBJ2-5; 7 bases agree with TRBD1. After removal of 2 bases from V and 1 base from J, the junction contained 7 bases not matched to a gene. The CDR3 length is 16 residues. The germline V gene encodes CDR1 LNHNV and CDR2 YYDKDF (reference sequence). CDR3 residues: CATSRQGDPFQETQYF. The CDR3 region has the DNA TGTGCCACCAGCAGACAGGGGGACCCGTTCCAAGAGACCCAGTACTTC.

CDR3 in amino acids: CASSTGGMGTDTQYF. The CDR3 DNA sequence: TGCGCCAGCAGCACCGGGGGGATGGGTACAGATACGCAGTATTTT. The chain combines TRBV4-1 with TRBJ2-3, with 7 bases fitting TRBD2. CDR1 and CDR2 from the germline V gene are MGHRA and YSYEKL. The ends lost 5 bases at V and 3 bases at J; junction bases unmatched: 8. The CDR3 extends over 15 amino acids.

This clone came up once. The gene calls are TRBV5-1 and TRBJ2-3; D perhaps matches TRBD2 (5 bases). Trimming pared 6 bases from V and 0 bases from J, leaving 14 bases between. The CDR3 runs to 15 residues. Germline CDR1 SGHRS, CDR2 YFSETQ. The DNA for the CDR3 is TGCGCCAGCACCCGGACTTTGCCTAGCACAGATACGCAGTATTTT. It codes for CASTRTLPSTDTQYF.

At least ten counts were recorded for this clone. The rearrangement joins TRBV30 to TRBJ1-6; D perhaps matches TRBD1 (6 bases). With 2 bases removed from V and 7 bases from J, the gap between germline ends came to 12 bases. CDR1 and CDR2 from the germline V gene are GTSNPN and SVGIG (reference sequence). There are 14 residues in the CDR3. The CDR3 here is CAWSFQGLNSPLHF. CDR3 sequence (DNA): TGTGCCTGGAGTTTTCAGGGGTTGAATTCACCCCTCCACTTT.

This rearrangement joins TRBV7-2 to TRBJ2-2, with 7 bases identical to TRBD2. From germline, CDR1 is SGHTA and CDR2 FQGNSA. This CDR3 comprises 15 residues. V shed 5 bases and J 1 base; nucleotides not matched to a gene: 4. CDR3 region: CASSRLAVNTGELFF. CDR3 in DNA: TGTGCCAGCAGCCGTCTAGCGGTGAACACCGGGGAGCTGTTTTTT.

The chain is built from TRBV19 and TRBJ1-5, with D tentatively TRBD1 (6 bases). CDR3 length: 15 amino acids. The germline V and J ends were trimmed by 1 base and 6 bases, with 13 bases remaining between them. Germline V lookup: CDR1 LNHDA, CDR2 SQIVND (reference sequence). The CDR3 here is CASSIVVGALQPQHF. CDR3 bases: TGTGCCAGTAGTATAGTTGTGGGGGCCCTTCAGCCCCAGCATTTT.

The chain carries TRBV2 and TRBJ2-3, with 14 positions matching TRBD2. In germline, CDR1 is SNHLY, CDR2 FYNNEI. V lost 8 bases, J lost 6 bases, and 7 bases stayed unmatched. CDR3 size: 15 residues. The CDR3 DNA reads TGTGCCAGCTATCGGACTAGCGGGGGGCGGGATACGCAGTATTTT. This encodes CASYRTSGGRDTQYF.